Listed below are T cell receptor beta chains from one sample, sequenced in a study of siplizumab effects on memory and regulatory T cells. Some clones are missing from TCRdb's copy, which holds only in-frame ones; the method was immunoSEQ multiplex PCR. The sample records some 87,000 clones, approximately 90% being singletons. Sequenced: CD4+ T cells sorted from blood. The origin of the receptors is a human donor in good health. CDR3s include the opening cysteine and the closing phenylalanine or tryptophan. A D gene is named only where the DNA matches it firmly.

15	TRBV7-3	TRBD2	TRBJ2-1	CASSPIAGAYNEQFF
19	TRBV5-1	.	TRBJ2-3	CASSLTPGPTTSGTDTQYF
14	TRBV27	TRBD1	TRBJ1-5	CASSPRGRDQPQHF
14	TRBV5-4	.	TRBJ2-3	CASSFRGAGDTQYF
14	TRBV6-1	TRBD1	TRBJ2-7	CASKMDREYYEQYF
19	TRBV7-8	TRBD2	TRBJ2-3	CASSTPRVGRLARTDTQYF
14	TRBV5-1	TRBD2	TRBJ2-1	CASGGLAGTSEQFF
14	TRBV30	.	TRBJ1-5	CAWSVGPLGQPQHF
15	TRBV7-2	.	TRBJ2-5	CASNLVGGVLETQYF
13	TRBV12-5	.	TRBJ1-5	CASGLVERGTQHF
15	TRBV14	TRBD2	TRBJ2-7	CASSQRLAGGYEQYF
16	TRBV9	TRBD1	TRBJ2-6	CASSVEGAPGANVLTF